The clone carrying this T cell receptor beta chain was recorded many times. The data belong to a study of early T cells in non-severe SARS-CoV-2 infection. V lost 4 bases and J lost 2, with 16 bases in between. Germline V gives CDR1 SGHKS, CDR2 YYEKEE (reference sequence). The length of the CDR3 is 15 residues. Separate cDNA molecules each had unique molecular identifiers attached to them. Using its own MiXCR run on the 5' RACE reads, TCRdb lists one record per CDR3 protein. Among 45,000 to 50,000 distinct CDR3 sequences listed, around 6.9% were seen once. This receptor was obtained from an adult who was a healthcare worker with PCR-confirmed SARS-CoV-2 infection or an uninfected control (not recorded which). This chain connects TRBV5-5 to TRBJ2-7, with D uncertain. Specimen: whole blood, collected at baseline. CDR3 nucleotides: TGTGCCAGCAGCCGGCCGGGCCTAGGGACCTACGAGCAGTACTTC. It codes for CASSRPGLGTYEQYF.